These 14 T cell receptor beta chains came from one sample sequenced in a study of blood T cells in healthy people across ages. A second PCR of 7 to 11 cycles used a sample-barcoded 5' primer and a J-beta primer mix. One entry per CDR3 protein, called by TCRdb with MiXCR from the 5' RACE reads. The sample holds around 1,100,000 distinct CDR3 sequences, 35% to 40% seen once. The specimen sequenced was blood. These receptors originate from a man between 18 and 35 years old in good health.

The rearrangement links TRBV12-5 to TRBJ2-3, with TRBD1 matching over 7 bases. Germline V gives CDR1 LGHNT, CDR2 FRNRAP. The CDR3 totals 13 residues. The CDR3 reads CALTGAPTDTQYF. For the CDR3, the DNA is TGTGCCCTTACAGGGGCCCCCACAGATACGCAGTATTTT.

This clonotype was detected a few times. The CDR3 is CASSASQQAKEQYF. The CDR3 region has the DNA TGTGCCAGCAGCGCCTCTCAACAGGCAAAGGAGCAGTACTTC. The chain uses TRBV28 and TRBJ2-7; perhaps TRBD1 as D (5 bases). CDR3 length: 14 residues. V was cut by 6 bases and J by 7 bases, with 19 bases left in between. In germline, CDR1 is MDHEN, CDR2 SYDVKM.

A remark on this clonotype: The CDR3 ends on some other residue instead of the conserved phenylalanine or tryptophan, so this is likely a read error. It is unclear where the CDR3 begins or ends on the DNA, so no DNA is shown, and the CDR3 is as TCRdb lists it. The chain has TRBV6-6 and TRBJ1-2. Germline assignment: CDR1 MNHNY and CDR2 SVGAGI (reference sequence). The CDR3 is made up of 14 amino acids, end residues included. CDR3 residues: CASSYNSANDGYPS.

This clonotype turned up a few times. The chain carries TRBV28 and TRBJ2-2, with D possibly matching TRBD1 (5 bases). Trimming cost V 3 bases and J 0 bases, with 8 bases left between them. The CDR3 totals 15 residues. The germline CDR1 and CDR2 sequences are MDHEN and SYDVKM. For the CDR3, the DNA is TGTGCCAGCAGTTTTTTCAGGGCGAACACCGGGGAGCTGTTTTTT. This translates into CASSFFRANTGELFF.

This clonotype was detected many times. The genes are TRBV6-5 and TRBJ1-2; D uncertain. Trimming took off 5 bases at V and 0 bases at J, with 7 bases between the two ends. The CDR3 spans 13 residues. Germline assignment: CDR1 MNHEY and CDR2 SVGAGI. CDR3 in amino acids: CASSPRANYGYTF. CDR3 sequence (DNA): TGTGCCAGCAGTCCACGGGCTAACTATGGCTACACCTTC.

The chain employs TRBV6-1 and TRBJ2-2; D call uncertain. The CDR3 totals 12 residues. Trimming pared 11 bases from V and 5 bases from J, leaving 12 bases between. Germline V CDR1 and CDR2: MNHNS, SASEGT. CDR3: CACRLGTGELFF. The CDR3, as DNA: TGTGCCTGCCGATTGGGGACCGGGGAGCTGTTTTTT.

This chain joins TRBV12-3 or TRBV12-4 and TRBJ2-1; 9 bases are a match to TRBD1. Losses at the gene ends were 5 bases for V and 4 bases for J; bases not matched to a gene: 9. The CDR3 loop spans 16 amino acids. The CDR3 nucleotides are TGTGCCAGCAGTGGGGGGGGGACAGGGTTATACAATGAGCAGTTCTTC. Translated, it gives CASSGGGTGLYNEQFF.

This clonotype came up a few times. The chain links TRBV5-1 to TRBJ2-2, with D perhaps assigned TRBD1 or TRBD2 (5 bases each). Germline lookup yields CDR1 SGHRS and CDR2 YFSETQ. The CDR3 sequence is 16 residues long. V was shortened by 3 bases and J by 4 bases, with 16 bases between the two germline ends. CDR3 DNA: TGCGCCAGCAGCTCTCAGGGAGTTCCTAGCACCGGGGAGCTGTTTTTT. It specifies CASSSQGVPSTGELFF.

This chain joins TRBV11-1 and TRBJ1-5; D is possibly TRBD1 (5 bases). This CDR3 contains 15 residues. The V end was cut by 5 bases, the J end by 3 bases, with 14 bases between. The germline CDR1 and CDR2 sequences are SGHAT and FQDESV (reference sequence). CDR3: CASSATKGPNQPQHF. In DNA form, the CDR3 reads TGTGCCAGCAGCGCCACGAAGGGGCCCAATCAGCCCCAGCATTTT.

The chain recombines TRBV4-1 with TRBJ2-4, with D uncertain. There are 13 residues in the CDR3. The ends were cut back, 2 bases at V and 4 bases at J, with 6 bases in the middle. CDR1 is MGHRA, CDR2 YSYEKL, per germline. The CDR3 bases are TGCGCCAGCAGCCAACACCTGAAAAACATTCAGTACTTC. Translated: CASSQHLKNIQYF.

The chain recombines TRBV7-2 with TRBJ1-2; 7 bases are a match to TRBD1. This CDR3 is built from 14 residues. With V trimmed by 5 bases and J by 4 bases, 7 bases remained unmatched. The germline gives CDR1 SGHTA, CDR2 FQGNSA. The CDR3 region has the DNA TGTGCCAGCAGCCGGGACAGTTCTAGCTATGGCTACACCTTC. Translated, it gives CASSRDSSSYGYTF.

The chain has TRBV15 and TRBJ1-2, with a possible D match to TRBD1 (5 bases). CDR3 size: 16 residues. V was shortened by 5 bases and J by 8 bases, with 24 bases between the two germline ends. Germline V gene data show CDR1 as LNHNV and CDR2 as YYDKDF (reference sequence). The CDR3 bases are TGTGCCACCAGCGCAGGTGATCCTAAGGGGTCCCGAGGCTACACCTTC. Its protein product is CATSAGDPKGSRGYTF.

CDR3 sequence reads: CSASRTISTRELFF. CDR3 coding DNA: TGCAGTGCTAGTAGGACCATTTCTACCCGGGAGCTGTTTTTT. The chain links TRBV20-1 to TRBJ2-2; no firm D call. The V gene lost 3 bases and the J gene lost 9 bases, with 17 bases spanning the gap. CDR1 DFQATT and CDR2 SNEGSKA come from the germline V gene (reference sequence). The CDR3 is made up of 14 amino acids.

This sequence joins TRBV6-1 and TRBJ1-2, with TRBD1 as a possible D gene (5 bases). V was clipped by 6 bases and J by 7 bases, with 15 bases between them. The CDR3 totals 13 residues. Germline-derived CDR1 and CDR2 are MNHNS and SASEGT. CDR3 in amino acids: CASRDTGVRGYTF. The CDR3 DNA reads TGTGCCAGCAGAGATACAGGCGTGCGTGGCTACACCTTC.